This T cell receptor (beta chain) comes out of a study of OX40 agonist ivuxolimab in advanced cancers. Broadly, across the study: Ivuxolimab was a fully human IgG2 agonistic monoclonal antibody targeting the costimulatory receptor OX40 (CD134). Peripheral TCRbeta sequencing aimed to test whether ivuxolimab altered TCR sequence diversity and caused clonal T-cell expansion. Partial responses occurred in three dose-escalation patients: two with cutaneous melanoma and one with hepatocellular carcinoma. Prior anti-PD-1, anti-PD-L1 or anti-CTLA-4 therapy was permitted, and checkpoint inhibitors had been received by 30% to 40% of dose-escalation patients. In the dose-escalation cohort, 82.7% of patients were male, and the mean age was roughly 60 years, with a range of 23 to 79. The paper covers the monotherapy dose-escalation part of the phase I ivuxolimab trial, which included N ≈ 50 patients. Intravenous ivuxolimab was administered to patients every 2 weeks at six dose levels: 0.01, 0.1, 0.3, 1.5, 3 and 10 mg/kg. Of the 50 or so patients in dose escalation, about 20 had hepatocellular carcinoma, approximately 15 had melanoma, 9 had renal cell carcinoma and 9 had head and neck cancer.

The trial excluded patients who had a history of autoimmune disease or who were on systemic immunosuppression. Peripheral blood for TCR sequencing was collected from all dose cohorts at baseline, on cycle 4 day 1, and on cycle 7 day 1. Samples were obtained from an open-label, multicenter, first-in-human phase I dose-escalation trial of ivuxolimab. Adults with locally advanced or metastatic melanoma, renal cell, hepatocellular, or head and neck squamous cell carcinoma were enrolled in the trial. Before TCR sequencing, CD4+ and CD8+ T cells were separately sorted from peripheral blood. On this clone: The antigen it binds to is not known. Qualities for individual bases were not recorded, and no much larger clone is one base off.

Clipping removes 4 bases from V and 2 bases from J, with 2 as the unmatched junction base count. The CDR3 covers 14 residues, taking in both the cysteine and the phenylalanine. CDR3 DNA is the only sequence kept; it has 42 bases, read in frame from the first base. Per the germline V gene, SGDLS is the CDR1 and YYNGEE is the CDR2. Genomic DNA was extracted from sorted cells for sequencing of the TCRbeta CDR3 region. The immunoSEQ Assay was used for sequencing of TCRbeta CDR3 regions. This is the immuneACCESS table as TCRdb keeps it, with only in-frame sequences that have V and J called. A part of the clones is gone; compared with another copy, unresolved V genes explain less than half, and the rest is unexplained. The sample table lists about 13,000 clones, approximately 84% of them with a count of one. Nearly 25% of the sample belongs to the ten largest clones. The paper as a whole reports these results and caveats: Low levels of normalized T-cell clonal expansion were also seen in some patients who did not respond. Antigen specificity was not determined for the clonally expanded peripheral T cells. Partial responders in the 0.1-3.0 mg/kg groups had among the lowest normalized peripheral clonal expansion, especially among CD8+ T cells. After ivuxolimab, CD8+ T cells had more expanded clones than CD4+ T cells on average. Clonal expansion of both CD4+ and CD8+ blood T cells was observed from baseline to week 6 at doses 0.1 to 3.0 mg/kg.

Sequencing was performed on CD4+ or CD8+ T cells sorted from blood, taken in a trial of the OX40 agonist ivuxolimab. The TCR was taken from an adult with an advanced solid tumor such as melanoma, head and neck, liver or kidney cancer. Recombination connected TRBV9 to TRBJ1-5; TRBD1 matches 8 bases in the middle. The CDR3 region: CASSSTGGNQPQHF. The sequence in DNA is TGTGCCAGCAGCTCGACAGGGGGCAATCAGCCCCAGCATTTT.